The clone carrying this T cell receptor beta chain came up a few times. The antigen is unknown. This sample was taken from a study of shared clonotypes between healthy human individuals. The study's findings and limits: Among the subsets, naive ones generally showed larger estimated richness than memory ones.

Method: immunoSEQ multiplex PCR; TCRdb's copy keeps in-frame clones and lacks some. Here the sample spans 600,000 to 800,000 clones, approximately 72% being singletons. Sequenced sample: memory CD4+ T cells sorted from blood. As for subset: CD45RA-negative fraction. The receptor's source is a woman aged 25-40 years in good health.

This CDR3 reads CASSLSRGSAYEQYF. The CDR3 bases are TGTGCCAGCAGTTTATCTCGCGGGAGTGCCTACGAGCAGTACTTC. The V gene is TRBV27, the J gene TRBJ2-7; 7 positions match TRBD2. With V trimmed by 0 bases and J by 2 bases, 4 bases remained unmatched. The germline CDR1 and CDR2 sequences are MNHEY and SMNVEV (reference sequence). This CDR3 is built from 15 residues.